The source of this T cell receptor beta chain is a study of CD8 T cells in ankylosing spondylitis. Whole-study results and caveats: Those disease-linked clones were CD8+; they were also relatively rare in peripheral blood. Among TCR beta sequences, a motif of under ten highly homologous variants appeared characteristic of ankylosing spondylitis blood. There was reportedly significant enrichment of clones that were disease-linked in matched ankylosing spondylitis synovial fluid.

CDR3 size: 16 residues. In germline, CDR1 is DFQATT, CDR2 SNEGSKA (reference sequence). By quantitative 5'-RACE with molecular barcodes, the TCR beta libraries were made. Using its own MiXCR run on the 5' RACE reads, TCRdb lists one record per CDR3 protein. The sample contains 700,000 to 850,000 distinct CDR3 sequences, about 10% of which appear only once. In regard to this clonotype: What it binds is unknown. An end of the junction differs from the germline gene, which may be a read error.

The receptor was isolated from a male donor with ankylosing spondylitis. This chain joins TRBV20-1 and TRBJ2-2, with a tentative D call TRBD1 (6 bases). The sample consisted of blood, either unsorted or a sorted T cell fraction (not recorded which). For the CDR3, the DNA is TGCAGTGCTAGAGTCACGAGGGGACACCCCACCGGGGAGCTGTTCTTT. It is translated as CSARVTRGHPTGELFF.